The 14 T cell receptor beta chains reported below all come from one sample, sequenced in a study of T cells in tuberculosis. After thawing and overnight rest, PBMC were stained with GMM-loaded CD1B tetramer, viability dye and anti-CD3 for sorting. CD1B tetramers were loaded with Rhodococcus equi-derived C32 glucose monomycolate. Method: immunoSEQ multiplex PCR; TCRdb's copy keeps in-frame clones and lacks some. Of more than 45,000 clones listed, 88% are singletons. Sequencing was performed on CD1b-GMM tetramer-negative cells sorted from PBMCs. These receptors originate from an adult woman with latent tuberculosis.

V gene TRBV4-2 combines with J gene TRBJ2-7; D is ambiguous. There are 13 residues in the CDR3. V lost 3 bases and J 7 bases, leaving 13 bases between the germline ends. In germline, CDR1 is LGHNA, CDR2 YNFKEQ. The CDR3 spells CASSQEQGGEQYF. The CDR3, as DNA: TGTGCCAGCAGCCAGGAACAAGGCGGAGAGCAGTACTTC.

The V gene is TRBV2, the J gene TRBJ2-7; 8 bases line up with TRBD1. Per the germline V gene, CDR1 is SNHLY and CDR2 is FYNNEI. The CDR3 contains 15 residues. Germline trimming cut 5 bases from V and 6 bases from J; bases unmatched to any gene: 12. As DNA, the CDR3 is TGTGCCAGCAGTTTTATCACAGGGGGGAGCGGCGAGCAGTACTTC. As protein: CASSFITGGSGEQYF.

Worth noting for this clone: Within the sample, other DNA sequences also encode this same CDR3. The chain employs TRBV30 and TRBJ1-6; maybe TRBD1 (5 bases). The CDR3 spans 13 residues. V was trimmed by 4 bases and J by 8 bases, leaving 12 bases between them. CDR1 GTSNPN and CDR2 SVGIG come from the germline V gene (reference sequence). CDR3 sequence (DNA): TGTGCCTGGACGAGCGGGGCGGATTCACCCCTCCACTTT. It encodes CAWTSGADSPLHF.

The CDR3 sequence: CASSQEGAGGTTDTQYF. The CDR3 nucleotides read TGTGCCAGCAGCCAAGAGGGTGCGGGAGGAACCACAGATACGCAGTATTTT. This sequence joins TRBV7-2 and TRBJ2-3, with 8 positions matching TRBD2. The CDR3 is 17 amino acids. The J segment lost 2 bases and the V segment lost 5 bases, leaving 12 bases of the junction unmatched. Per germline, CDR1 SGHTA and CDR2 FQGNSA.

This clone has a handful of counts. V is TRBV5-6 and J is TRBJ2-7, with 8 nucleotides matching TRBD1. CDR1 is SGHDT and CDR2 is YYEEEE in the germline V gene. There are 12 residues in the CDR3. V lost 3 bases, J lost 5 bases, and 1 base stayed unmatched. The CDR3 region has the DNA TGTGCCAGCAGCTGGACAGGGAACGAGCAGTACTTC. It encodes CASSWTGNEQYF.

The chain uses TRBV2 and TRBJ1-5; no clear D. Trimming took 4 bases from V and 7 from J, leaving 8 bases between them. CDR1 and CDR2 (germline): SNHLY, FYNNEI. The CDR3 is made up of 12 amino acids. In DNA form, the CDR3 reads TGTGCCAGCAGTGGACTTCGGCAGCCCCAGCATTTT. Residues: CASSGLRQPQHF.

The DNA of the CDR3 is TGTGCCAGCTCCGACGGGACAGGTCATCAGCCCCAGCATTTT. It specifies CASSDGTGHQPQHF. The chain is built from TRBV19 and TRBJ1-5; 8 bases are a match to TRBD1. V lost 9 bases to trimming and J lost 5 bases; unmatched junction nucleotides: 9. Germline values: CDR1 LNHDA, CDR2 SQIVND (reference sequence). This CDR3 contains 14 residues.

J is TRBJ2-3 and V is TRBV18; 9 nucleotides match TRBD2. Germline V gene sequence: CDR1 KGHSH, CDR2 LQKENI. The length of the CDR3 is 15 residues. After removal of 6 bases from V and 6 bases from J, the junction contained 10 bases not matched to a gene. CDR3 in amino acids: CASSHNSGSPDTQYF. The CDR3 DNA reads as TGTGCCAGCTCCCACAATAGCGGGAGTCCGGATACGCAGTATTTT.

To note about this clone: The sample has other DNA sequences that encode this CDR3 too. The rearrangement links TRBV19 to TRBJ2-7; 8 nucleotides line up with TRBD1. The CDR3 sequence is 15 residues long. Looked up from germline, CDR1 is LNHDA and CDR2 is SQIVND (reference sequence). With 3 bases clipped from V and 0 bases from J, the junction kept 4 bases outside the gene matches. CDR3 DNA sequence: TGTGCCAGTAGTATCCCCGGACAGGGCTCCTACGAGCAGTACTTC. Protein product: CASSIPGQGSYEQYF.

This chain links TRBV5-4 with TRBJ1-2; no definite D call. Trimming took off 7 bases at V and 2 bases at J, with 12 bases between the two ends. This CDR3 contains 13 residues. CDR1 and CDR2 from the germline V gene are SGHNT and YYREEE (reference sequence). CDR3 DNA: TGTGCCAGCCGGCGGGGAGAAAACTATGGCTACACCTTC. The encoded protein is CASRRGENYGYTF.

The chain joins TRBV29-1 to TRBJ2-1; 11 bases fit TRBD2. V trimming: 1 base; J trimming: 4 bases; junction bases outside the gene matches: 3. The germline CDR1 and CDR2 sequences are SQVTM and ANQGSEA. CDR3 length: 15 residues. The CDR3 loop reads CSVEASGGTYNEQFF. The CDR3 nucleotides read TGCAGCGTTGAAGCTAGCGGGGGGACTTACAATGAGCAGTTCTTC.

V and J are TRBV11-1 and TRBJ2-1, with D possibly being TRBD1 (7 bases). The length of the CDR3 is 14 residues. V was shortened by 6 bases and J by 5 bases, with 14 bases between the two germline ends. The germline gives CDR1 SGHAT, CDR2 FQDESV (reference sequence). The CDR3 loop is CASSQGGNNNEQFF. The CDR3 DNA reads TGTGCCAGCAGTCAGGGGGGAAACAACAATGAGCAGTTCTTC.

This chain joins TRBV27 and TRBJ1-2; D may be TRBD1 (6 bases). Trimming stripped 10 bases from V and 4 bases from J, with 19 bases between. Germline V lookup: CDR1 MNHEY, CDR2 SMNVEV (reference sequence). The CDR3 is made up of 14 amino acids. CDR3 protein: CATGPNQGFYGYTF. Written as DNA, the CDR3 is TGTGCCACCGGGCCGAACCAGGGGTTCTATGGCTACACCTTC.

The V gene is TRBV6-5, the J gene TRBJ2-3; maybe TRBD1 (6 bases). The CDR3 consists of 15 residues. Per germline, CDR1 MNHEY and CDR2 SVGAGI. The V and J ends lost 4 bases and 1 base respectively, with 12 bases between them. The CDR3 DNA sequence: TGTGCCAGCAGTTTTTCGGACAGCCGCACAGATACGCAGTATTTT. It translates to CASSFSDSRTDTQYF.